The present T cell receptor (beta chain) was sequenced within a study of T-cell reconstitution after alpha-beta-depleted transplantation in children. Unique molecular identifiers tagged the TCRbeta library. One entry per CDR3 protein, called by TCRdb with MiXCR from the PCR reads. The sample has approximately 350,000 distinct CDR3 sequences, 13% seen once. This clonotype was found a few times. Specimen: PBMCs, collected from the stem cell graft. This TCR came from a human donor who donated a stem cell graft to a child with Fanconi anemia.

CDR3: CSVVSPYQETQYF. The CDR3 nucleotides are TGCAGCGTTGTTTCGCCCTACCAAGAGACCCAGTACTTC. V usage is TRBV29-1 and J usage is TRBJ2-5, with D unclear. Trimming left V 4 bases short and J 0 bases short, with 9 bases between. CDR1 is SQVTM and CDR2 is ANQGSEA in the germline V gene. The CDR3 consists of 13 residues.